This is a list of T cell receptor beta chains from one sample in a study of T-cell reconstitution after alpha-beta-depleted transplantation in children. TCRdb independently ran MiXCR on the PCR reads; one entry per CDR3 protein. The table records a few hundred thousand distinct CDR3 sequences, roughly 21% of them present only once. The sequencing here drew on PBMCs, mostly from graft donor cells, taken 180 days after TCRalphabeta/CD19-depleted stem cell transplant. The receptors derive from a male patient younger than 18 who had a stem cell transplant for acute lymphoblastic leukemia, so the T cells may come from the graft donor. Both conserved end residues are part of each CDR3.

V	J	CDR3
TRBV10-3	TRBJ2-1	CAIAGTETYNEQFF
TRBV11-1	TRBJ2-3	CASSSRPPRSTDTQYF
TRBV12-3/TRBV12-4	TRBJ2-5	CASSYTPETQYF
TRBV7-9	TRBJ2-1	CASSLSPAGLYNEQFF
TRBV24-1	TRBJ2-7	CATSDPSGRSYEQYF
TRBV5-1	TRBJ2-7	CASSSIPRYRAYEQYF
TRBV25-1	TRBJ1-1	CASRAGGGNTEAFF
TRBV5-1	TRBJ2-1	CASSLEPGAVNEQFF
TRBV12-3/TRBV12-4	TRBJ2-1	CASSFGRYSYNEQFF
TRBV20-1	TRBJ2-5	CSASLGATYQETQYF
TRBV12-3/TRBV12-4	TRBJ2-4	CASSLGRYIQYF
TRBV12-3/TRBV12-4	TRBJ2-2	CASSPRTSGAGELFF
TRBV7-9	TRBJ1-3	CASSSYRGNTIYF
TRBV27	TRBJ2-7	CASSSSATSYEQYF
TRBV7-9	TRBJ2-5	CASSSLTGLETQYF
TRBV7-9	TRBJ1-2	CASSFGTGVPLNYGYTF
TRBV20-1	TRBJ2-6	CSARGFSNSGANVLTF
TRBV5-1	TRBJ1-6	CASSFYHRGNNSPLHF
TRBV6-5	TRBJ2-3	CASSYTFEWSTDTQYF
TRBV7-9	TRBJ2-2	CASSSARLSNTGELFF
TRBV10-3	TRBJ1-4	CAISEGITDEKLFF
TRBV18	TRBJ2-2	CASSPTTSGQTGELFF
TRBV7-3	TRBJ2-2	CASSLTPGGTGELFF
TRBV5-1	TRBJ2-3	CASSPGGARSTDTQYF
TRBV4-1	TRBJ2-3	CASSQPLSTDTQYF
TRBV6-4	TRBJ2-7	CASSFSGLAPAYEQYF
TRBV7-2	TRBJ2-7	CASSLTNWGEQYF
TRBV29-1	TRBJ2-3	CSVKGGTDTQYF
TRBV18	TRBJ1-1	CASSPLDRGIAFF